The T cell receptor beta chain under discussion was sequenced for a study of T cell repertoires in aging, cancer and after chemotherapy (dated by TCRdb to the late 2010s). Some background on the complete study: Donors spanned six age groups from 30 or younger to 70 or older, with at least three individuals per group. To examine immunoaging and T cell reconstitution after chemotherapy, the study profiled TCR beta repertoires in peripheral blood from healthy donors and cancer patients. Alongside 95 healthy donors serving as a reference group, the cohort included 218 cancer patients, of whom about 94 had hematological cancers and 124 had solid cancers. Paired pre- and post-chemotherapy samples in the solid tumor group came from brain tumor (glioblastoma) patients receiving temozolomide-based therapy. Several million TCR reads were contained in the full dataset.

Beyond this particular receptor, the publication reports: The authors noted that the repertoire data do not allow conclusions about immunological memory after chemotherapy. In healthy donors, the decline in TCR diversity with age was mainly due to loss of richness, whereas in cancer patients loss of evenness also played a role. In both cancer cohorts, the median generation probability rose over the chemotherapy interval, which suggests that the repertoire was reconstituted through rebound thymic output. Compared with age-matched healthy donors, untreated patients with either hematological or solid cancers had significantly lower TCR diversity in the blood along with higher clonality.

Rearranged TRB sequences spanning V, D and J segments were amplified by multiplex touch-down PCR using a mixed TRB-A/B primer pool. Two consecutive PCR reactions with Phusion HS II polymerase added Illumina adapters and sample indices to the amplicons. After gel purification with the NucleoSpin Gel and PCR Clean-up kit, the amplicons were checked using Qubit and an Agilent 2100 Bioanalyzer. Sequencing of libraries was carried out on an Illumina MiSeq in 600-cycle, single-indexed, paired-end runs. As for how the authors treated the data: MiXCR versions 2.12 and 3.0.5 were used to process the TRB sequences. Each unique CDR3 nucleotide sequence was counted as one clone, and only productive sequences with at least two reads were retained. Repertoire metrics included Shannon diversity, evenness, clonality (one minus evenness), and alpha-parameterized diversity profiles from alpha 0 to 5. The IGoR algorithm was used to calculate generation probabilities of clones in the paired pre- and post-chemotherapy samples. TCRdb passed the public sequencing reads through fastp at Q25 and MiXCR, retaining productive beta sequences. Rows are combined by CDR3 protein, so each entry shows the most common genes and DNA. The V and J calls were not made by the authors but by TCRdb's processing. Here the sample has about 3,000 distinct CDR3 sequences; about 42% occur a single time. The top ten clones comprise around 5.8% of the sample.

The germline V gene supplies CDR1 MNHNS and CDR2 SASEGT. The CDR3 has 12 amino acids, counting the end cysteine and phenylalanine. Of all the DNA, just the CDR3 is kept, 36 bases in frame from base 1. Trimming costs V 5 bases and J 8 bases, and their ends lie 12 bases apart. This clonotype was recorded once. Its antigen target is currently unknown. No much larger clone exists at a distance of one base, and base qualities are not known. One read alone is a weak basis. Genomic DNA extracted from peripheral blood, rather than sorted cells or RNA, was used as the source for amplification of TCR beta rearrangements.

The chain couples TRBV6-1 to TRBJ1-1; the D gene is perhaps TRBD1, from 5 matching bases. This TCR came from a human donor with a solid tumor. The sample consisted of blood. The CDR3 region: CASSHDWGEAFF. The sequenced DNA: TGTGCCAGCAGTCACGACTGGGGGGAAGCTTTCTTT.